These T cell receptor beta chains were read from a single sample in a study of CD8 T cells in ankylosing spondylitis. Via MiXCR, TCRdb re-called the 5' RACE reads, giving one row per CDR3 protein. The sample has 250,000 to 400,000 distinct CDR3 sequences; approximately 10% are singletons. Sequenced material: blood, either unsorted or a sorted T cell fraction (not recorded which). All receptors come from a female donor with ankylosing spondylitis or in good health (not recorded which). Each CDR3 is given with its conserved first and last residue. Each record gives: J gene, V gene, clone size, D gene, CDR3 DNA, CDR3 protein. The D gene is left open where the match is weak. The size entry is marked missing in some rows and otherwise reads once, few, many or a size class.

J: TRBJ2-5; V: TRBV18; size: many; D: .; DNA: TGTGCCAGCTCACCATCGCGGGGCACAGAGACCCAGTACTTC; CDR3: CASSPSRGTETQYF
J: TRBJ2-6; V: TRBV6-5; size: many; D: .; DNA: TGTGCCAGCAGTTACTCGACAGAATTTGTTTCTGGGGCCAACGTCCTGACTTTC; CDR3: CASSYSTEFVSGANVLTF
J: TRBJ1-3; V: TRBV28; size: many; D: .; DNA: TGTGCCAGCAGTGACAGACCTGGAAACACCATATATTTT; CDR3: CASSDRPGNTIYF
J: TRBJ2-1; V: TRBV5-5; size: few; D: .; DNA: TGTGCCAGCAGCCTCGGGTGGGCAGAGTACAATGAGCAGTTCTTC; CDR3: CASSLGWAEYNEQFF
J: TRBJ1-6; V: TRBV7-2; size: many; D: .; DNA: TGTGCCAGCAGCCTACGGAATTCACCCCTCCACTTT; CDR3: CASSLRNSPLHF
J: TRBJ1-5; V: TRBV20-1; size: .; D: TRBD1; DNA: TGCAGTGCTCCGGGACAGGGGGCATTTCAGCCCCAGCATTTT; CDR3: CSAPGQGAFQPQHF
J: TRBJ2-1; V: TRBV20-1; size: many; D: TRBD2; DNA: TGCAGTGCTAGGGTCGGGACACCCGAAAAAGGGCGGGAGGGCCATCTGAGCAATGAGCAGTTCTTC; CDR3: CSARVGTPEKGREGHLSNEQFF
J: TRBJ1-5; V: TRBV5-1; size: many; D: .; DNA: TGCGCCAGCAGCTTACGGGGGAACAATCAGCCCCAGCATTTT; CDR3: CASSLRGNNQPQHF
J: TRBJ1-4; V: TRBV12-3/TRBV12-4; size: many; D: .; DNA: TGTGCCAGCAGCCCGTTATATCCTACTAATGAAAAGATGTTTTTT; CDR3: CASSPLYPTNEKMFF
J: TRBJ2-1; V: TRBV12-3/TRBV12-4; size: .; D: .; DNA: TGTGCCAGCAGCCCCGAGACAGGAGGTTACAATGAGCAGTTCTTC; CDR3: CASSPETGGYNEQFF
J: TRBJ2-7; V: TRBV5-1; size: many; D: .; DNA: TGCGCCAGCAGCTTGGGCAGGGGACGGGACTACGAGCAGTACTTC; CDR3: CASSLGRGRDYEQYF
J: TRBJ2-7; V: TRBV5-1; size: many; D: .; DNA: TGCGCCAGCAGCGCACCGGGACAAACCTACGAGCAGTACTTC; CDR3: CASSAPGQTYEQYF
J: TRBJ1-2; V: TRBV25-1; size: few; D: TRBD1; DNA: TGTGCCAGCCAGCAGGGGCCCCCCGGGACAGCTCTTAACTATGGCTACACCTTC; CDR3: CASQQGPPGTALNYGYTF
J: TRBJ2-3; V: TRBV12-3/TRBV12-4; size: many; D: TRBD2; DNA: TGTGCCAGCAGTTTATCTCTAGCGGAACGCACAGATACGCAGTATTTT; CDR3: CASSLSLAERTDTQYF
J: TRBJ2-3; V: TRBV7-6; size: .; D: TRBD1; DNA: TGTGCCGGCCGGACAGGGCCTCTGGATACGCAGTATTTT; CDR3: CAGRTGPLDTQYF
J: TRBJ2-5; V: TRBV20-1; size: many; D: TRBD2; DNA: TGCAGTGCTAGTTCCCTAGCGGGGTCGGTGACCCAGTACTTC; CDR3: CSASSLAGSVTQYF
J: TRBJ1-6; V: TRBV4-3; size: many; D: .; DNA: TGCGCCAGCAGCCAAGAAGCGAACGCCTATAATTCACCCCTCCACTTT; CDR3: CASSQEANAYNSPLHF
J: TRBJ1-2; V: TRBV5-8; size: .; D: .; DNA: TGTGCCAGCAGCTCCTGGAGCGGAGAAGGGGTCTATGGCTACACCTTC; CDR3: CASSSWSGEGVYGYTF
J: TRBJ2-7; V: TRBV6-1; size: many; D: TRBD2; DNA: TGTGCCAGCAGTGAAAACCCGGGAGGGAAATACGAGCAGTACTTC; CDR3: CASSENPGGKYEQYF
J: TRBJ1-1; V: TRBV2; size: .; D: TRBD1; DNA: TGTGCCAATACAGGGGGCACTGAAGCTTTCTTT; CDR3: CANTGGTEAFF
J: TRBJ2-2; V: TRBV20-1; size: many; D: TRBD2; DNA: TGCAGTGCTCGTCCCGGGGGGACTTTGGGCACCGGGGAGCTGTTTTTT; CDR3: CSARPGGTLGTGELFF
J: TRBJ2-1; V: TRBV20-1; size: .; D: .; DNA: TGCAGTGCTAGATCAGTGAAGACAGGGAGGACAGCCGGTGAGCAGTTCTTC; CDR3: CSARSVKTGRTAGEQFF
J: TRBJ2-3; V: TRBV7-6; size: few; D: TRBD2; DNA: TGTGCCAGCAGCTCGTTAGCGGGGGGCGCCGGTACGCAGTATTTT; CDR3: CASSSLAGGAGTQYF
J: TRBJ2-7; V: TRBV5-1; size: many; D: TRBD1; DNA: TGCGCCAGCAGCTCACAGGGGAGCGCCTACGAGCAGTACTTC; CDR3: CASSSQGSAYEQYF
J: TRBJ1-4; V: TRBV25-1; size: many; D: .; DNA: TGTGCCAGCAGTCGGGGCAGGGAGGATGAAAAACTGTTTTTT; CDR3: CASSRGREDEKLFF
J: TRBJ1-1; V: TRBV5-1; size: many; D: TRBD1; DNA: TGCGCCAGCAGCTTGGAGACAGGGGCCGGCACTGAAGCTTTCTTT; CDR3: CASSLETGAGTEAFF